What follows are 7 T cell receptor beta chains derived from one specimen sequenced in a study of Graves' ophthalmopathy and Graves' hyperthyroidism. From RNA, the CDR3 regions of TCR beta chains were amplified and sequenced. HTBI-primed first-round RT-PCR preceded second-round multiplex PCR. TCRdb used MiXCR to reprocess the multiplex PCR reads, holding one entry per CDR3 protein. The data show over a million distinct CDR3 sequences, roughly two fifths seen once. Sequencing was carried out using peripheral blood or thyroid tissue (not recorded which). The receptor source for this set is an adult man with Graves' hyperthyroidism.

This clonotype has ten or more counts. V gene TRBV10-3 combines with J gene TRBJ2-7; D might be TRBD1 (6 bases). The germline gives CDR1 ENHRY, CDR2 SYGVKD. V dropped 2 bases and J dropped 3 bases, with 8 bases sitting between them. This CDR3 is 13 amino acids long. The CDR3 region has the DNA TGTGCCATCAGTGAGGAACAGGGCTACGAGCAGTACTTC. Translating it yields CAISEEQGYEQYF.

This clonotype was seen many times. DNA for the CDR3: TGTGCCAGCAGCTTTGGGGTGCGGAACACCGGGGAGCTGTTTTTT. This encodes CASSFGVRNTGELFF. The V gene is TRBV11-2, the J gene TRBJ2-2; D remains unclear. The CDR3 is made up of 15 amino acids. Trimming shortened V by 3 bases and J by 1 base, and 9 bases separated the two germline ends. In germline, CDR1 is SGHAT, CDR2 FQNNGV.

The chain joins TRBV12-3 or TRBV12-4 to TRBJ2-5, with 9 bases matching TRBD1. The junction had 10 bases not matched to a gene; V was cut back by 7 bases and J by 7 bases. CDR3 length: 14 residues. For the CDR3, the DNA is TGTGCCAGCACCAACGACAGGGGGTTCTGGACCCAGTACTTC. It specifies CASTNDRGFWTQYF.

On this clonotype itself: A read error may be the cause here, since a much bigger clone is one base away. This chain connects TRBV5-1 to TRBJ2-2; possible D gene TRBD2, 6 bases. Trimming shortened V by 1 base and J by 8 bases, and 12 bases separated the two germline ends. Germline V gene sequence: CDR1 SGHRS, CDR2 YFSETQ. The CDR3 length is 14 residues. CDR3 amino acids: CASSLTGRPGELFF. CDR3 bases: TGCGCCAGCAGCTTGACCGGGAGACCAGGGGAGCTGTTTTTT.

As for this clonotype: Relative to the germline gene, one junction end is altered; a read error may explain this. The chain is built from TRBV10-2 and TRBJ2-5, with D uncertain. CDR3 length: 15 residues. Per the germline V gene, CDR1 is WSHSY and CDR2 is SAAADI. Here the CDR3 DNA reads TGCGCCAGCGGTGAGTCGTGTATGGGTTGGGAGACCCAGTACTTC. Encoded protein: CASGESCMGWETQYF.

J is TRBJ2-2 and V is TRBV7-3, with D tentatively TRBD1 or TRBD2 (5 bases each). The V and J ends lost 6 bases and 4 bases respectively, with 15 bases between them. The V gene's germline CDR1 is SGHTA and CDR2 FQGTGA. CDR3 length: 15 residues. DNA for the CDR3: TGTGCCAGCAGTTTCGTTCCAGGGAGCACCGGGGAGCTGTTTTTT. Translated, it gives CASSFVPGSTGELFF.

This clonotype was seen many times. The chain carries TRBV10-3 and TRBJ2-7; D possibly corresponds to TRBD2 (6 bases). V lost 6 bases to trimming and J lost 6 bases, with 18 bases between them. The CDR3 runs 14 residues. From germline, CDR1 is ENHRY and CDR2 SYGVKD. The CDR3 region is CAIRSAGYPLEQYF. The CDR3 DNA sequence: TGTGCCATCAGGTCAGCGGGTTACCCTCTCGAGCAGTACTTC.